The 23 T cell receptor beta chains presented below share a single source sample, sequenced in a study of T cells in narcolepsy. The table came from immunoSEQ multiplex PCR; TCRdb's copy has only in-frame clones and leaves some out. The table has fewer than 40,000 clones, roughly four fifths seen once. Source material: memory (CD45RA-) CD4+ T cells from blood. Every receptor here comes from a human donor in good health.

J is TRBJ1-4 and V is TRBV30, with D hard to call. V lost 4 bases, J lost 6 bases, and 9 bases lay in between. Germline V gene data show CDR1 as GTSNPN and CDR2 as SVGIG (reference sequence). This CDR3 spans 12 amino acids. The CDR3 sequence is CAWNRLYEKLFF. The CDR3 nucleotides are TGTGCCTGGAACCGTCTATATGAAAAACTGTTTTTT.

This chain uses TRBV7-2 with TRBJ1-6, with D possibly TRBD1 on 5 matching bases. Trimming removed 2 bases at V and 8 bases at J, with 19 bases between. The CDR3 extends over 17 amino acids. Germline V gene data show CDR1 as SGHTA and CDR2 as FQGNSA. CDR3 protein: CASSLNRFGGLDSPLHF. The CDR3 bases are TGTGCCAGCAGCTTAAACCGCTTCGGGGGTTTGGATTCACCCCTCCACTTT.

V and J are TRBV11-3 and TRBJ2-2, with D perhaps TRBD2 (5 bases). The V gene lost 5 bases and the J gene lost 2 bases, with 18 bases spanning the gap. In germline, CDR1 is SGHNT, CDR2 YENEEA. This CDR3 is 17 amino acids long. CDR3 DNA: TGTGCCAGCAGCCCCCCAACCCAGAGCGGAAACACCGGGGAGCTGTTTTTT. Its protein product is CASSPPTQSGNTGELFF.

This chain uses TRBV5-4 with TRBJ1-1, with D tentatively TRBD1 (5 bases). CDR3 size: 17 residues. Germline V gives CDR1 SGHNT, CDR2 YYREEE (reference sequence). Between the trimmed V and J ends, which lost 4 bases and 1 base, there was a span of 20 bases. CDR3 sequence reads: CASSPGGVGRANTEAFF. In DNA form, the CDR3 reads TGTGCCAGCAGCCCCGGAGGAGTGGGCAGGGCGAACACTGAAGCTTTCTTT.

This clone was detected a few times. This specimen includes other DNA sequences encoding the same CDR3. The chain carries TRBV4-2 and TRBJ1-1, with D possibly TRBD1 on 5 matching bases. Trimming pared 4 bases from V and 1 base from J, leaving 13 bases between. Germline CDR1 and CDR2: LGHNA and YNFKEQ. The CDR3 sequence is 15 residues long. The CDR3: CASSRQPQGNTEAFF. In DNA, the CDR3 is TGTGCCAGCAGCCGCCAGCCGCAGGGGAACACTGAAGCTTTCTTT.

This chain joins TRBV7-8 and TRBJ1-2; 9 bases are shared with TRBD1. V shed 6 bases and J 5 bases; nucleotides not matched to a gene: 7. Germline CDR1 SGHVS, CDR2 FQNEAQ. The CDR3 contains 14 residues. CDR3 nucleotide sequence: TGTGCCAGCAGTGTAGACAGGGGGGGATATGGCTACACCTTC. Translating gives CASSVDRGGYGYTF.

CDR3 nucleotides: TGTGCCAGCAGTTACTCAAGGCAGGCGATCACCGGGGAGCTGTTTTTT. This translates into CASSYSRQAITGELFF. V is TRBV6-6 and J is TRBJ2-2; D gene unclear. Trimming shortened V by 0 bases and J by 4 bases, and 12 bases separated the two germline ends. CDR3 size: 16 residues. Germline V gene sequence: CDR1 MNHNY, CDR2 SVGAGI (reference sequence).

V usage is TRBV30 and J usage is TRBJ2-7; D gene ambiguous. Trimming removed 1 base at V and 3 bases at J, with 13 bases between. The CDR3 totals 14 residues. Germline V gene sequence: CDR1 GTSNPN, CDR2 SVGIG (reference sequence). The CDR3 region has the DNA TGTGCCTGGAGTGGAAAGGGCTTGATCTACGAGCAGTACTTC. Amino acids: CAWSGKGLIYEQYF.

The chain uses TRBV19 and TRBJ2-5; 14 bases are a match to TRBD2. The J call may be wrong; the DNA end is better matched by TRBJ2-7. The CDR3 is made up of 19 amino acids. Germline CDR1 LNHDA, CDR2 SQIVND (reference sequence). The CDR3: CASSIDRGTSGSWNYEQYF. The CDR3 DNA follows: TGTGCCAGTAGTATAGATCGGGGGACTAGCGGGAGTTGGAACTACGAGCAGTACTTC.

The chain carries TRBV2 and TRBJ2-3; the match to TRBD1 covers 11 bases. Losses at the gene ends were 4 bases for V and 6 bases for J; bases not matched to a gene: 12. This CDR3 comprises 17 residues. CDR1 is SNHLY and CDR2 is FYNNEI in the germline V gene. The CDR3 sequence is CASSAILGQGASDTQYF. DNA of the CDR3: TGTGCCAGCAGTGCAATTCTCGGACAGGGGGCGTCGGATACGCAGTATTTT.

The chain uses TRBV6-5 and TRBJ2-1, with no clear D. Trimming shortened V by 6 bases and J by 2 bases, and 8 bases separated the two germline ends. The germline gives CDR1 MNHEY, CDR2 SVGAGI. The CDR3 length is 13 residues. The CDR3 loop reads CASRPVAYNEQFF. CDR3 DNA sequence: TGTGCCAGCAGGCCTGTAGCCTACAATGAGCAGTTCTTC.

This chain uses TRBV5-1 with TRBJ2-5, with 16 positions matching TRBD2. The end of the DNA fits TRBJ2-7 better, so the J call may be wrong. CDR1 is SGHRS and CDR2 is YFSETQ in the germline V gene. CDR3 size: 16 residues. Here the CDR3 reads CASSPGLAGGYYEQYF. The CDR3 bases are TGCGCCAGCAGCCCGGGACTAGCGGGAGGGTACTACGAGCAGTACTTC.

The CDR3 DNA follows: TGCGCCAGCACGGGATTTCTACCCCCGACTAGTGGGCAGTATTTT. Amino acid sequence: CASTGFLPPTSGQYF. This chain connects TRBV10-1 to TRBJ2-3; TRBD2 is a possible D gene (6 bases). The V and J ends lost 7 bases and 11 bases respectively, with 25 bases between them. CDR1 is WNHNN, CDR2 SYGVQD, per germline (reference sequence). This CDR3 has 15 amino acids.

The J gene is TRBJ1-5, the V gene TRBV19; D is possibly TRBD1 (5 bases). The CDR3 totals 18 residues. V was clipped by 11 bases and J by 0 bases, with 26 bases between them. Germline V gene sequence: CDR1 LNHDA, CDR2 SQIVND (reference sequence). CDR3: CAASLGPALNPSNQPQHF. The CDR3, as DNA: TGTGCCGCAAGCCTGGGGCCAGCCTTAAACCCTAGCAATCAGCCCCAGCATTTT. The entire variable domain, with the rest obtained from reference TRBV19 and TRBJ1-5, is as follows: DGGITQSPKYLFRKEGQNVTLSCEQNLNHDAMYWYRQDPGQGLRLIYYSQIVNDFQKGDIAEGYSVSREKKESFPLTVTSAQKNPTAFYLCAASLGPALNPSNQPQHFGDGTRLSIL.

The rearrangement uses TRBV30 and TRBJ1-2; D unclear. This CDR3 has 11 amino acids. Germline CDR1 is GTSNPN and CDR2 is SVGIG (reference sequence). Trimming took 2 bases from V and 12 from J, leaving 13 bases between them. CDR3 in DNA: TGTGCCTGGAGTAAGGAGGCTACGGACACCTTC. Amino acids: CAWSKEATDTF.

This chain connects TRBV5-4 to TRBJ2-7; 8 bases map to TRBD1. The CDR3 covers 18 residues. V was pared by 3 bases and J by 3 bases, with 17 bases of the junction left unmatched. The germline V gene has CDR1 SGHNT and CDR2 YYREEE (reference sequence). For the CDR3, the DNA is TGTGCCAGCAGCTCCGGGACAGGCGGTGGGGGAACGTTCTACGAGCAGTACTTC. Protein product: CASSSGTGGGGTFYEQYF.

This clone was detected a few times. The chain links TRBV7-8 to TRBJ1-1; D is unclear. Deletions cut 3 bases from V and 5 bases from J, with 10 bases between. This CDR3 comprises 13 residues. Per the germline V gene, CDR1 is SGHVS and CDR2 is FQNEAQ. CDR3 sequence: CASSLRLMTEAFF. CDR3 DNA sequence: TGTGCCAGCAGCTTGAGACTGATGACTGAAGCTTTCTTT.

This clone was recorded only once. The same CDR3 can be traced to other DNA sequences in this sample. The V gene is TRBV6-5, the J gene TRBJ1-2, with 9 bases fitting TRBD1. Germline V gene sequence: CDR1 MNHEY, CDR2 SVGAGI. The CDR3 is 16 amino acids. Germline trimming cut 2 bases from V and 6 bases from J; bases unmatched to any gene: 10. The CDR3, as DNA: TGTGCCAGCAGTTACACTATAGCGACAGGGGGTCATGGCTACACCTTC. Translation: CASSYTIATGGHGYTF.

This clone was found once. V is TRBV19 and J is TRBJ1-5; 8 bases fit TRBD1. The CDR3 contains 15 residues. After removal of 6 bases from V and 6 bases from J, the junction contained 10 bases not matched to a gene. Germline values: CDR1 LNHDA, CDR2 SQIVND (reference sequence). CDR3 in DNA: TGTGCCAGTAGGACACCGGGACAGGCCGGTCAGCCCCAGCATTTT. This gives the protein CASRTPGQAGQPQHF.

J is TRBJ2-1 and V is TRBV7-8; tentative D call: TRBD2 (5 bases). CDR1 and CDR2 (germline): SGHVS, FQNEAQ. The CDR3 totals 15 residues. CDR3 loop: CATTEAGVSYNEQFF. The CDR3 nucleotides are TGTGCAACCACTGAGGCGGGCGTATCCTACAATGAGCAGTTCTTC. Looking up the rest from reference TRBV7-8 and TRBJ2-1 gives the full variable domain: GAGVSQSPRYKVAKRGQDVALRCDPISGHVSLFWYQQALGQGPEFLTYFQNEAQLDKSGLPSDRFFAERPEGSVSTLKIQRTQQEDSAVYLCATTEAGVSYNEQFFGPGTRLTVL.

The chain links TRBV7-6 to TRBJ2-3, with 12 positions matching TRBD2. J gave up 1 base and V 5 bases, and 4 bases lay outside the gene matches. This CDR3 spans 16 amino acids. From germline, CDR1 is SGHVS and CDR2 FNYEAQ. The DNA for the CDR3 is TGTGCCAGCAGCCCGACTAGCGGGAGTGGCACAGATACGCAGTATTTT. This translates into CASSPTSGSGTDTQYF.

This clone is a singleton in its sample. CDR3 protein: CATSRGGQGWLDGYTF. For the CDR3, the DNA is TGTGCCACCAGCAGAGGAGGACAGGGGTGGCTTGATGGCTACACCTTC. This chain uses TRBV15 with TRBJ1-2; 9 bases are shared with TRBD1. The CDR3 totals 16 residues. With 1 base clipped from V and 6 bases from J, the junction kept 9 bases outside the gene matches. Germline V gives CDR1 LNHNV, CDR2 YYDKDF (reference sequence).

V is TRBV28 and J is TRBJ1-5, with 7 nucleotides matching TRBD1. Losses at the gene ends were 3 bases for V and 5 bases for J; bases not matched to a gene: 10. The germline CDR1 and CDR2 sequences are MDHEN and SYDVKM. The CDR3 extends over 16 amino acids. CDR3 sequence reads: CASSFSDRAGDQPQHF. CDR3 bases: TGTGCCAGCAGTTTTAGCGACAGGGCCGGGGATCAGCCCCAGCATTTT.